A selection of T cell receptor beta chains follows, all from one sample in a study of a mutant IDH1 vaccine in newly diagnosed glioma. The protocol was immunoSEQ multiplex PCR, while the TCRdb copy is restricted to in-frame clones and leaves out a portion. Here the sample spans 45,000 to 55,000 clones, 75% to 90% being singletons. The specimen was PBMCs, collected from a glioma patient treated with radiotherapy, temozolomide or both. These receptors originate from a man in his forties with glioma. Both conserved end residues are part of each CDR3. Each record gives: D gene, V gene, clone size, J gene, CDR3 protein, CDR3 DNA. D genes are given only for firm matches. The listing skips clone size in some rows; elsewhere it reads once, few, many or a size class.

>-|TRBV5-1|-|TRBJ1-3
CASRTDIISNTIYF
TGCGCCAGCAGAACGGACATTATCTCGAACACCATATATTTT
>-|TRBV9|once|TRBJ2-2
CASSVLGDTGELFF
TGTGCCAGCAGCGTACTCGGCGACACCGGGGAGCTGTTTTTT
>-|TRBV14|-|TRBJ1-4
CASSQVGAIWEKLFF
TGTGCCAGCAGCCAAGTTGGGGCGATTTGGGAAAAACTGTTTTTT
>-|TRBV14|-|TRBJ2-5
CASSQELQRSGTQYF
TGTGCCAGCAGCCAAGAACTCCAGAGGTCAGGGACCCAGTACTTC
>TRBD1|TRBV5-4|-|TRBJ2-5
CASSPQGDWDRGQETQYF
TGTGCCAGCAGCCCGCAAGGGGATTGGGACAGGGGACAAGAGACCCAGTACTTC
>-|TRBV28|-|TRBJ1-1
CASTSGTEAFF
TGTGCCAGCACCAGTGGCACTGAAGCTTTCTTT
>-|TRBV11-2|few|TRBJ2-4
CASSLTRNIQYF
TGTGCCAGCAGCTTAACCAGAAACATTCAGTACTTC
>TRBD2|TRBV27|-|TRBJ2-1
CAGGGYNEQFF
TGTGCCGGCGGGGGATACAATGAGCAGTTCTTC
>-|TRBV18|once|TRBJ2-2
CASSPPMAGSGTGELFF
TGTGCCAGCTCACCACCGATGGCAGGGAGCGGTACCGGGGAGCTGTTTTTT
>-|TRBV14|-|TRBJ1-1
CASSQDRARWNEAFF
TGTGCCAGCAGCCAAGATAGGGCCAGATGGAATGAAGCTTTCTTT
>-|TRBV2|-|TRBJ2-7
CASSVQVGEQYF
TGTGCCAGCAGTGTTCAAGTAGGCGAGCAGTACTTC
>-|TRBV29-1|-|TRBJ2-3
CSASDSFRPDTQYF
TGCAGCGCCTCGGATAGTTTTCGTCCAGATACGCAGTATTTT
>-|TRBV21-1|-|TRBJ1-4
CASSKALPPPNEKLFF
TGTGCCAGCAGCAAAGCGCTCCCACCGCCTAATGAAAAACTGTTTTTT
>-|TRBV7-2|-|TRBJ2-5
CASSSFDIFGQETQYF
TGTGCCAGCAGCTCATTCGACATATTCGGACAAGAGACCCAGTACTTC
>-|TRBV19|-|TRBJ1-1
CASSLQQGGRTEAFF
TGTGCCAGTAGTCTTCAACAGGGCGGGCGGACTGAAGCTTTCTTT
>TRBD2|TRBV6-4|-|TRBJ2-1
CASRGLAGGWSEQFF
TGTGCCAGCAGGGGACTAGCGGGAGGTTGGAGTGAGCAGTTCTTC
>TRBD2|TRBV28|-|TRBJ2-1
CASSPLAGSSYNEQFF
TGTGCCAGCAGTCCATTAGCGGGGAGCTCCTACAATGAGCAGTTCTTC
>-|TRBV23-1|-|TRBJ2-7
CASDNGVHEQYF
TGCGCCAGCGACAACGGGGTCCACGAGCAGTACTTC
>TRBD2|TRBV6-1|-|TRBJ2-3
CASSDPSSGPADTQYF
TGTGCCAGCAGTGACCCATCTAGCGGACCCGCAGATACGCAGTATTTT
>TRBD2|TRBV25-1|-|TRBJ2-1
CASSESGTGRDNEQFF
TGTGCCAGCAGTGAATCCGGGACGGGGAGGGACAATGAGCAGTTCTTC
>TRBD1|TRBV10-1|-|TRBJ2-1
CASRIQGDEQFF
TGCGCCAGCAGGATTCAGGGGGATGAGCAGTTCTTC
>-|TRBV6-5|few|TRBJ2-7
CASRLQAWYEQYF
TGTGCCAGCAGGCTACAGGCTTGGTACGAGCAGTACTTC
>-|TRBV7-9|once|TRBJ2-7
CASSPAVGGSYEQYF
TGTGCCAGCAGCCCAGCCGTTGGGGGGTCCTACGAGCAGTACTTC
>-|TRBV5-1|-|TRBJ1-4
CASSVGARGEKLFF
TGCGCCAGCAGCGTGGGGGCTAGAGGTGAAAAACTGTTTTTT
>-|TRBV9|few|TRBJ2-7
CASSVTWGSYEQYF
TGTGCCAGCAGCGTTACTTGGGGCTCCTACGAGCAGTACTTC
>-|TRBV21-1|-|TRBJ2-1
CASSLSRDLSSYNEQFF
TGTGCCAGCAGCTTAAGCCGGGACTTGAGCTCCTACAATGAGCAGTTCTTC
>TRBD2|TRBV4-1|-|TRBJ2-5
CASSQDRAGGYETQYF
TGCGCCAGCAGCCAAGATAGGGCGGGAGGGTATGAGACCCAGTACTTC
>TRBD1|TRBV6-1|-|TRBJ2-7
CASSGQTGINIEQYF
TGTGCCAGCAGTGGGCAGACAGGGATCAACATCGAGCAGTACTTC
>-|TRBV5-1|-|TRBJ2-5
CASSQGGGGETQYF
TGCGCCAGCAGCCAAGGGGGAGGGGGTGAGACCCAGTACTTC
>TRBD2|TRBV7-9|-|TRBJ2-1
CASSFRTSNEQFF
TGTGCCAGCAGCTTCAGGACTAGCAATGAGCAGTTCTTC
>-|TRBV18|-|TRBJ2-1
CASSPADRVPGGGNYNEQFF
TGTGCCAGCTCACCGGCTGACAGGGTACCGGGAGGTGGGAACTACAATGAGCAGTTCTTC
>TRBD2|TRBV27|-|TRBJ2-7
CASSRRRTSGGHEQYF
TGTGCCAGCAGTCGACGACGGACTAGCGGAGGGCACGAGCAGTACTTC
>-|TRBV14|-|TRBJ2-7
CASSQDIGWRSYEQYF
TGTGCCAGCAGCCAAGACATAGGCTGGCGGTCCTACGAGCAGTACTTC
>-|TRBV27|-|TRBJ1-5
CASKGGGQPQHF
TGTGCCAGCAAAGGGGGTGGTCAGCCCCAGCATTTT
>TRBD2|TRBV5-1|-|TRBJ2-7
CASSPGLAGARGSYEQYF
TGCGCCAGCAGCCCGGGACTAGCGGGCGCCCGGGGCTCCTACGAGCAGTACTTC
>TRBD2|TRBV10-3|-|TRBJ2-2
CAISAPSGRATGELFF
TGTGCCATCAGTGCCCCCAGCGGGAGGGCCACCGGGGAGCTGTTTTTT
>-|TRBV6-4|-|TRBJ2-7
CASSTDPSSYEQYF
TGTGCCAGCAGTACTGACCCTAGCTCCTACGAGCAGTACTTC
>-|TRBV4-2|-|TRBJ1-3
CASSQNNVPGSGNTIYF
TGTGCCAGCAGCCAAAATAACGTCCCAGGGAGCGGTAACACCATATATTTT
>-|TRBV29-1|-|TRBJ1-1
CSVATPLAGEAFF
TGCAGCGTTGCGACACCCCTAGCGGGCGAAGCTTTCTTT
>-|TRBV2|-|TRBJ2-5
CASKLVSPQETQYF
TGTGCCAGCAAATTGGTCAGTCCTCAAGAGACCCAGTACTTC
>-|TRBV27|-|TRBJ1-1
CASSWPQPMNTEAFF
TGTGCCAGCAGCTGGCCGCAGCCCATGAACACTGAAGCTTTCTTT
>TRBD1|TRBV7-9|-|TRBJ1-1
CASSRDSNTEAFF
TGTGCCAGCAGCCGGGACAGCAACACTGAAGCTTTCTTT
>TRBD2|TRBV5-4|-|TRBJ2-7
CASSLLGGRGEQYF
TGTGCCAGCAGCTTGTTAGGCGGGAGAGGCGAGCAGTACTTC
>TRBD1|TRBV14|-|TRBJ2-7
CASSQRQGLSYEQYF
TGTGCCAGCAGCCAAAGACAGGGATTAAGCTACGAGCAGTACTTC
>TRBD1|TRBV7-9|-|TRBJ1-1
CASSLQQDRGAEAFF
TGTGCCAGCAGCTTACAACAGGACAGGGGGGCTGAAGCTTTCTTT
>-|TRBV19|-|TRBJ1-5
CASSRTPGPADQPQHF
TGTGCCAGTAGTAGAACCCCTGGGCCTGCAGATCAGCCCCAGCATTTT